This T cell receptor beta chain is from a study of beta chain features in type 1 diabetes. In this sample, this clone turned up a few times. What was sequenced were expressed TCRB transcripts, since all of the isolated RNA had been reverse transcribed. Clones were sequenced by immunoSEQ multiplex PCR, and TCRdb holds only the in-frame ones, with some missing. The sample contains around 310,000 clones, 9.5% to 11% of which appear only once. J gave up 5 bases and V 4 bases, and 10 bases lay outside the gene matches. This CDR3 region has 15 residues. Germline V gives CDR1 KGHSH, CDR2 LQKENI. This TCR derives from a woman in her twenties or thirties in good health. V usage is TRBV18 and J usage is TRBJ1-1; TRBD1 matches 7 bases. The specimen was naive CD4+ T cells from blood. The CDR3 DNA sequence: TGTGCCAGCTCACTTGTCGGACAGGACGGTACTGAAGCTTTCTTT. Encoded protein: CASSLVGQDGTEAFF. Full variable domain (missing parts from reference TRBV18 and TRBJ1-1): NAGVMQNPRHLVRRRGQEARLRCSPMKGHSHVYWYRQLPEEGLKFMVYLQKENIIDESGMPKERFSAEFPKEGPSILRIQQVVRGDSAAYFCASSLVGQDGTEAFFGQGTRLTVV.